The rows below give T cell receptor beta chains drawn from one sample of a study of blood T cell repertoires in COVID-19. The table came from immunoSEQ multiplex PCR; TCRdb's copy has only in-frame clones and leaves some out. The sample lists roughly 100,000 clones, around 81% seen once, with 7.5% to 10% in the top ten. The sample was peripheral blood. The receptors were gathered from a woman in her seventies with acute or convalescent COVID-19. The CDR3 runs from the conserved cysteine through the conserved F or W. A D gene is named only where the DNA matches it firmly. Some rows have no size entry. The others give once, few or many, or a class for an expanded clone.

>TRBV27|TRBD2|-|TRBJ2-2
TGTGCCAGCAGTTCGGGACTAGCGGGGGGAGTCTCCGGGGAGCTGTTTTTT
CASSSGLAGGVSGELFF
>TRBV2|TRBD1|-|TRBJ1-1
TGTGCCAGCAGTCGGACAGGAGTGAACACTGAAGCTTTCTTT
CASSRTGVNTEAFF
>TRBV11-1|TRBD1|-|TRBJ1-2
TGTGCCAGCAGCTCGTCGACAGGGATCTATGGCTACACCTTC
CASSSSTGIYGYTF
>TRBV27|TRBD2|few|TRBJ2-5
TGTGCCAGCTCAAGGACGGGGGGGCCTGGGGAGACCCAGTACTTC
CASSRTGGPGETQYF
>TRBV3-1/TRBV3-2|TRBD2|-|TRBJ2-5
TGTGCCAGCAGCCACGGCGGGGGAGTGTGGGAGACCCAGTACTTC
CASSHGGGVWETQYF
>TRBV15|TRBD1|few|TRBJ2-7
TGTGCCACCAGCAGGGACAGGGGGCCCTACGAGCAGTACTTC
CATSRDRGPYEQYF
>TRBV7-2|-|-|TRBJ2-2
TGTGCCAGCAGAACCTACCCCCGGGACGGGGAGCTGTTTTTT
CASRTYPRDGELFF
>TRBV11-3|TRBD2|-|TRBJ2-1
TGTGCCAGCAGCCCTAGGGCGGGAGGGGGGTCTGGGCACGATGAGCAGTTCTTC
CASSPRAGGGSGHDEQFF
>TRBV10-3|TRBD2|-|TRBJ2-7
TGTGCCGTCGGACTAGCGGGAGTAGCCGAGCAGTACTTC
CAVGLAGVAEQYF
>TRBV2|-|-|TRBJ1-4
TGTGCCAGCAGGGTACAGGTCGAAAAACTGTTTTTT
CASRVQVEKLFF
>TRBV11-2|-|-|TRBJ2-7
TGTGCCAGCAGCTTCGTGACAGACTACGAGCAGTACTTC
CASSFVTDYEQYF
>TRBV15|TRBD1|-|TRBJ2-5
TGTGCCACCAGCAGAGAAACCGGGACAGGGGTTTCGGGGACCCAGTACTTC
CATSRETGTGVSGTQYF
>TRBV18|TRBD1|-|TRBJ1-1
TGTGCCAGCTCACCAGGGACAGCTAGAGTGGCTGAAGCTTTCTTT
CASSPGTARVAEAFF
>TRBV29-1|-|-|TRBJ2-5
TGCAGCGTATCTCCGGCACAGGGAGAGACCCAGTACTTC
CSVSPAQGETQYF
>TRBV27|-|few|TRBJ2-1
TGTGCCAGCAGTTTATCGGGAGTATCCTCCTACAATGAGCAGTTCTTC
CASSLSGVSSYNEQFF
>TRBV24-1|-|-|TRBJ2-3
TGTGCCACCAGTGAGGAGGGGAGCACAGATACGCAGTATTTT
CATSEEGSTDTQYF
>TRBV9|-|few|TRBJ1-6
TGTGCCAGCAGCGCCGGACAGCTCCAAAATTCACCCCTCCACTTT
CASSAGQLQNSPLHF
>TRBV5-6|-|once|TRBJ2-7
TGTGCCAGCAGCTCCAGGGACTACGAGCAGTACTTC
CASSSRDYEQYF
>TRBV7-2|-|-|TRBJ2-1
TGTGCCAGCAGCGCGGCCGGGACTTTCTACAATGAGCAGTTCTTC
CASSAAGTFYNEQFF
>TRBV28|-|once|TRBJ2-5
TGTGCCAGCAGTTGGGGACTCCAGGAGACCCAGTACTTC
CASSWGLQETQYF
>TRBV6-2/TRBV6-3|TRBD2|-|TRBJ2-7
TGTGCCAGCAGTTTTAGCGGGATTACCTCCTACGAGCAGTACTTC
CASSFSGITSYEQYF
>TRBV2|TRBD1|once|TRBJ2-7
TGTGCCAGCAGCATAACAGGGGGCTCCTACGAGCAGTACTTC
CASSITGGSYEQYF
>TRBV4-3|TRBD1|-|TRBJ1-5
TGCGCCAGCAGCCAAGCTATTACAGGGGATAGCAATCAGCCCCAGCATTTT
CASSQAITGDSNQPQHF
>TRBV7-9|-|few|TRBJ2-5
TGTGCCAGCAGCAGGACACCCCAAGAGACCCAGTACTTC
CASSRTPQETQYF
>TRBV2|TRBD2|-|TRBJ2-3
TGTGCCGGGGGGCTAGCGGGGACAGATACGCAGTATTTT
CAGGLAGTDTQYF
>TRBV27|TRBD2|-|TRBJ2-1
TGTGCCAGTAGTAGACCCCGGACTAGCGGAACCTTCTCCTACAATGAGCAGTTCTTC
CASSRPRTSGTFSYNEQFF
>TRBV6-5|-|-|TRBJ1-4
TGTGCCAGCAGTTACTCGGCGGGTCGGGATGAAAAACTGTTTTTT
CASSYSAGRDEKLFF
>TRBV6-5|TRBD1|-|TRBJ1-6
TGTGCCAGCAGTCCGGGACAGGGATATTCACCCCTCCACTTT
CASSPGQGYSPLHF
>TRBV5-1|TRBD1|-|TRBJ1-1
TGCGCCAGCAGCTTGGCCGACGCAGGGGGCGAAGCTTTCTTT
CASSLADAGGEAFF
>TRBV30|-|-|TRBJ1-1
TGTGCCTGGAGTGTTCCGGGGGTGACTGAAGCTTTCTTT
CAWSVPGVTEAFF
>TRBV3-1/TRBV3-2|-|-|TRBJ1-1
TGTGCCAGCAGCCAGGGCTCGAACACTGAAGCTTTCTTT
CASSQGSNTEAFF
>TRBV3-1/TRBV3-2|TRBD1|-|TRBJ1-1
TGTGCCAGCAGCCAAGGGAGGGGGCACACTGAAGCTTTCTTT
CASSQGRGHTEAFF
>TRBV7-9|-|-|TRBJ1-4
TGTGCCAGCAGCTTAATGTTAAATGAAAAACTGTTTTTT
CASSLMLNEKLFF
>TRBV24-1|TRBD1|-|TRBJ2-1
TGTGCCACCAGTGAGCCGGGACAGCGAGGCTTCTACAATGAGCAGTTCTTC
CATSEPGQRGFYNEQFF
>TRBV10-1|-|-|TRBJ1-6
TGCGCCAGCCCTGGCAGGCATTGGCTTTCACCCCTCCACTTT
CASPGRHWLSPLHF
>TRBV4-1|TRBD2|-|TRBJ2-7
TGCGCCAGCAGCCAAGGCCACGGGACTAGCCCCTACGAGCAGTACTTC
CASSQGHGTSPYEQYF
>TRBV5-1|-|-|TRBJ1-2
TGCGCCAGCAGCCCTCGGAGCTTCTCTAACTATGGCTACACCTTC
CASSPRSFSNYGYTF
>TRBV7-3|TRBD1|-|TRBJ1-6
TGTGCCAGCAGCTTAAGGGGGACAGGGGGCGAACCCCTCCACTTT
CASSLRGTGGEPLHF
>TRBV3-1/TRBV3-2|TRBD2|-|TRBJ2-1
TGTGCCAGCAGGCAAGCCGGGACGGGGGGCAATGAGCAGTTCTTC
CASRQAGTGGNEQFF
>TRBV5-4|-|-|TRBJ1-2
TGTGCCAGCAGCTCGGTTATTGACTATGGCTACACCTTC
CASSSVIDYGYTF